The TCR beta chain described here comes from a study of cytomegalovirus exposure and HLA in healthy donors. About the study: The 120 validation repertoires were produced on the same platform as the 550 to 750 repertoires of the first cohort. This was reported in a later analysis.

The protocol was immunoSEQ multiplex PCR, while the TCRdb copy is restricted to in-frame clones and leaves out a portion. The sample holds 200,000 to 250,000 clones, over 70% seen once. Study conclusions and caveats: The majority of TCR sequences were rare, yet some public TCRs appeared in many donors. A list of approximately 160 TCR beta chains associated with cytomegalovirus was given.

The roughly 120-subject validation cohort, separate from the roughly 700-subject first cohort, included the donors. Comments on this clone: What it binds is not known.

Looked up from germline, CDR1 is MNHEY and CDR2 is SMNVEV (reference sequence). V lost 1 base and J lost 2, with 11 bases in between. This CDR3 comprises 15 residues. The V call is TRBV27, the J call TRBJ2-5; weak D call: TRBD1 (5 bases). The sequence was obtained from a woman aged 25 to 39 in good health and CMV-seropositive. Material for sequencing was PBMCs. The CDR3 is CASSLYLDKQETQYF. Here the CDR3 DNA reads TGTGCCAGCAGTTTATATCTGGACAAACAAGAGACCCAGTACTTC.